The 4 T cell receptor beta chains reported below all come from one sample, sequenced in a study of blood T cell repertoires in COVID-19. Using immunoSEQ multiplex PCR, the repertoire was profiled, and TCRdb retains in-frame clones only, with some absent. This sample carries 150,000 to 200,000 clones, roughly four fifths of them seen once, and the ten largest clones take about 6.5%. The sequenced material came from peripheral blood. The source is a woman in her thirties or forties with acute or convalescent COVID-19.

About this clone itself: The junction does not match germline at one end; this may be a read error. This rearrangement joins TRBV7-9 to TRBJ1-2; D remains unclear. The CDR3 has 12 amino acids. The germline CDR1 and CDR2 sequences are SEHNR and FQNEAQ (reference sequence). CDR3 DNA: TGTGCCAGCAGCGACGAGGGTGGATACTCTCCCTTC. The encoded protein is CASSDEGGYSPF.

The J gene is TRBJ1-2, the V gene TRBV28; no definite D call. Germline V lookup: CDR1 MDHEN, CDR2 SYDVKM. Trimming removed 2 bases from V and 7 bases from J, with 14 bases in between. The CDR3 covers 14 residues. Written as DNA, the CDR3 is TGTGCCAGCAGTTTAACGGGGAGCGGGAGTGGCTACACCTTC. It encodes CASSLTGSGSGYTF.

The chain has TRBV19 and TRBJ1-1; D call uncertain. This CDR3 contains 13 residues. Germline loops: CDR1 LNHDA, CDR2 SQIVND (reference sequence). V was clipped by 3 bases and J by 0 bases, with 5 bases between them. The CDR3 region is CASSIRLNTEAFF. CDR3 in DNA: TGTGCCAGTAGTATCAGGTTGAACACTGAAGCTTTCTTT.

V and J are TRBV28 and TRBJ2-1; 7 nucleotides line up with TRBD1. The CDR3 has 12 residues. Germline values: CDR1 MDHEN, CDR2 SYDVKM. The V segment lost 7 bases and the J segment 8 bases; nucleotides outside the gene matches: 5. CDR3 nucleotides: TGTGCCAGCAACCCTGACAGGGATGAGCAGTTCTTC. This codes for CASNPDRDEQFF.